This T cell receptor (beta chain) was sequenced during a study of control samples from healthy donors and cancer patients. The CDR3 spans 13 residues. Trimming removed 3 bases from V and 5 bases from J, with 11 bases in between. Looked up from germline, CDR1 is LNHDA and CDR2 is SQIVND (reference sequence). Assay: immunoSEQ multiplex PCR; the TCRdb copy retains only in-frame clones and omits some. This sample has approximately 170,000 clones, with roughly nine tenths found just once. This sequence originates from a woman in her twenties or thirties in good health. J is TRBJ2-7 and V is TRBV19; no clear D. Sequencing used blood. The CDR3 sequence is CASSISARNEQYF. CDR3 nucleotide sequence: TGTGCCAGTAGTATTTCCGCCAGAAACGAGCAGTACTTC.